The present entry profiles one T cell receptor beta chain with its context. Its antigen is not identified. TCRdb recomputed calls from the RT-PCR reads with MiXCR, one row per CDR3 protein. The repertoire holds about 520,000 distinct CDR3 sequences, with approximately 7.7% as singletons. This specimen belongs to a study of response to subunit inactivated influenza vaccine. Study findings and constraints: New T cells are recruited in small numbers by each seasonal influenza vaccination, according to the authors' suggestion.

The CDR3 contains 13 residues. Trimming shortened V by 6 bases and J by 6 bases, and 12 bases separated the two germline ends. In germline, CDR1 is MNHNS, CDR2 SASEGT. This TCR derives from a man aged 50 to 69 who received an inactivated influenza vaccine. This rearrangement joins TRBV6-1 to TRBJ2-1, with D tentatively TRBD1 (6 bases). The sequenced sample was PBMCs from blood, obtained less than 25 months after vaccination. The CDR3 spells CASRLRGGNEQFF. The CDR3 DNA sequence: TGTGCCAGCAGGCTACGAGGGGGCAATGAGCAGTTCTTC.